The T cell receptor (beta chain) described here comes from a study of cytomegalovirus exposure and HLA in healthy donors (dated by TCRdb to the late 2010s). Study-wide context: In an earlier analysis of several hundred of the donors, about 260 Gb of sequence data and just under 120 million unique TCR beta sequences from about 179 million T cells were reported. In the later analysis, no new phenotypic data were used to find candidate immune exposures; instead, reliance was placed on TCR beta sequences and their occurrence across donors. To predict cytomegalovirus infection status, the study brought together high-throughput TCR immunosequencing, statistical association of individual TCRs with disease status, and machine learning. The study profiled the T cell repertoires of under 850 subjects by immunosequencing and related them to cytomegalovirus serostatus. A separate validation cohort of roughly 130 different subjects was used in addition to the 666-subject first cohort. An earlier analysis of some 600 of the donors applied high-throughput TCR beta sequencing to assess whether each TCR beta V gene segment acted as functional or pseudogenic. Of the 398 genotyped donors, more than 75% were placed in the genetic ancestry cluster associated with self-reported Caucasian donors. Because of strong linkage in the cohort, four to six DR-DQ haplotypes were treated as single units for association and clustering. About 310 gigabases of sequencing data and 80 million or so unique TCR sequences were included in an early release covering about 620 HLA-typed donors. Typing coverage varied by locus: roughly 629-630 donors for A, B, C, DRB1 and DQB1; roughly 560 for DQA1; some 610 for DPA1; under 490 for DPB1. The study aimed to test whether signatures of past pathogen exposure could be identified by cataloging public T cell receptors. Both class I and class II loci were covered by HLA typing, at four-digit resolution. A later genetic analysis took genome-wide SNP genotypes for 398 of the 666 donors and used that subset as a discovery cohort. In a later analysis, previously published TCR beta repertoires from 666 donors were re-analyzed and high-resolution HLA genotyping was added so that TCR occurrence patterns could be studied. On average, over 200,000 unique TCR beta nucleotide sequences were sequenced per donor among several hundred genotyped donors of the cohort, with around 19% of those sequences being non-productive. Every repertoire in the discovery cohort had been generated on one and the same sequencing platform. Donor age, sex, ethnicity and CMV serostatus were collected together with the repertoire data.

CDR1 and CDR2, looked up from the germline V gene (reference sequence), are SEHNR and FQNEAQ. CDR3 length: 11 amino acids, cysteine to phenylalanine. The read is trimmed to its CDR3 DNA, 33 bases read in frame from base 1. The cohort was made up of 666 healthy bone marrow donors. At the time of sampling, every cohort member was nominally healthy, though immune exposures that went unrecorded were likely present. The donor was CMV seronegative and was included in the group of approximately 350 seronegative cohort members. A peripheral blood sample was provided by each donor, and peripheral blood mononuclear cells were used for TCR beta sequencing. Genomic DNA extraction from the blood cell samples was performed with the Qiagen DNeasy Blood Extraction Kit. Results the study describes overall, beyond this receptor: Compared with equally common non-associated chains, HLA-associated TCR beta chains in a later analysis were more clonally expanded and had lower generation probabilities. Most TCR sequences were seen in very few donors, while some public TCRs were found in many individuals. In a later analysis, TCR association rates were found to vary across HLA loci, with the most associated TCRs seen for DRB1 alleles and the fewest for HLA-C alleles. According to a later analysis, parvovirus B19, influenza, CMV and Epstein-Barr virus appeared linked to several top co-occurrence clusters. According to a later analysis, most CMV-associated TCR beta chains appeared to be HLA-restricted, and the HLA associations seemed to be driven largely by CMV exposure. In a later analysis, some 18,000 TCR beta sequences were associated with specific HLA alleles at a false discovery rate of 0.05. Three of the identified cytomegalovirus-associated TCR beta chains were confirmed in vitro to be specific for cytomegalovirus antigens. A total of fewer than 200 TCR beta chains were listed by the study as associated with cytomegalovirus. HLA typing was unavailable for some donors at each locus, so association tests used only the typed subset. Linkage disequilibrium might explain the correlated functional status among segregating V segments, but an unknown experimental factor could not be excluded. According to the authors, the approach could potentially be generalized to other disease states and immunological phenotypes. In a later genetic analysis, fewer N-insertions in productive TCRs were reported among donors in an Asian-associated ancestry cluster than the roughly 700-donor mean. Broadly in line with IMGT annotations, most TCR beta V segments showed up in productive rearrangements about 90% or about 30% of the time in an earlier analysis of approximately 600 of the donors. In a later genetic analysis, a missense DCLRE1C variant was associated with V-gene and J-gene trimming of TCR beta chains, and the association was replicated in an independent cohort. A cluster of highly shared sequence variants was judged likely to represent a technical artifact of the sequencing pipeline. The 87-base-pair reads could not distinguish some IMGT-functional V segments, including TRBV6-2 and TRBV6-3, so those segments were excluded. Assigning TCR associations to individual alleles was difficult when HLA alleles, especially DR and DQ, strongly co-occurred. Presence/absence analyses assumed roughly uniform sequencing depth across donors, an assumption that may not hold. A further reported finding was that TCR beta sequences accurately predicted the HLA-A and HLA-B alleles for most subjects in the first cohort. For the cohort, immune exposure information was limited to CMV serostatus. Over 15 rarely observed V segments, including chromosome 9 orphons, were excluded from the earlier analysis of some 590 of the donors because counts were too low. In both the original and validation cohorts, the classifier was reported to diagnose cytomegalovirus status with high specificity and sensitivity. This cohort had only TCR beta chains sequenced, and the lack of alpha or paired-chain data limited which features could be detected.

The protocol used for the library was the immunoSEQ multiplex PCR assay. For the multiplex PCR, a mixture combining 60 forward primers for TCR Vbeta segments and 13 reverse primers for TCR Jbeta segments was used. A multiplex PCR assay on genomic DNA amplified the CDR3 region of rearranged TCR beta genes. The amplified TCR beta libraries were sequenced on the Illumina HiSeq System as 87-base-pair reads. Concerning the study's data processing: A later analysis counted some 74 million unique TCR beta chains across the 550 to 750 repertoires, and roughly 9.9 million of these chains were shared by at least two donors. Raw reads were error-corrected and collapsed into unique sequences by a nearest-neighbor algorithm in which closely related sequences were merged to remove PCR and sequencing errors. Alignment of CDR3 sequences to IMGT reference sequences was used to assign V, D and J gene segments. For a sequence to be retained, at least a six-nucleotide match to both a V gene segment and a J gene segment was required. Rearrangements were called productive when the CDR3 lacked stop codons and stayed in frame with V and J; all others were non-productive. CDR3 was defined by IMGT convention, running from the second conserved V-encoded cysteine to the conserved J-encoded phenylalanine. In an earlier analysis of just under 600 of the donors, sequences lacking an unambiguous match to a single V gene segment were excluded. An earlier analysis of several hundred of the donors classified V segments as functional when productive rearrangements were above 56.7% and as segregating when the standard deviation between donors was above 5%. A statistical classification framework was developed to diagnose cytomegalovirus status using the catalog of TCR beta chain sequences. In a later analysis, TCR nucleotide sequences were compared against IMGT/GENE-DB human TR gene sequences so that V and J genes could be assigned. The TCRdist pipeline was used in a later analysis to assign CDR3 sequences and most-parsimonious VDJ recombination scenarios. In a later analysis, each TCR beta chain was defined by its CDR3 amino acid sequence together with its V-gene family, and reads lacking a unique V-gene family were excluded. A later analysis removed roughly 590 highly shared, low-generation-probability nucleotide sequences to deal with suspected cross-contamination and a sequencing artifact. In a later analysis, a clonal expansion index was calculated for each public chain from normalized within-repertoire ranks of inferred template counts. In a later analysis, generation probabilities were computed using a VDJ recombination model fitted to out-of-frame rearrangements, and the results were checked against IGoR. In a later analysis, TCR-TCR, TCR-HLA and TCR-CMV co-occurrence was scored with hypergeometric tests, and a repertoire-size bias correction was applied to TCR pairs. False discovery rates were estimated in a later analysis by permuting HLA or CMV assignments 20 times. A later analysis grouped co-occurring TCRs with DBSCAN, adding TCRdist sequence similarity when clustering within HLA-allele-positive subsets. Repertoires with fewer than 30,000 or more than 120,000 public chains were left out of co-occurrence clustering, as were about five repertoires with anomalous nucleotide sharing. As stored in TCRdb, this immuneACCESS dataset retains in-frame rearrangements with V and J assigned. A fraction of the clones does not appear; measured against another copy, unresolved V genes explain less than half of the discrepancy, and the remainder lacks a known reason. V and J calls and clone size are as listed in that table; D and trimming were resolved from the DNA. The sample table holds about 110,000 clones, of which around 75% were seen once. The top ten hold 2% to 3% of the sample.

As to this clone: No cognate antigen has been identified for it. One end of the junction is discordant with germline, which a read error may explain.

What was sequenced was PBMCs. This chain joins TRBV7-9 to TRBJ2-1; there is no confident call for the D gene. The sequence came from a man aged 35 to 55 in good health and CMV-seronegative. The DNA sequence follows: TGTTCCAGCACCTTTCTCAATGAGCAGTTCTTC. Its protein reads: CSSTFLNEQFF.